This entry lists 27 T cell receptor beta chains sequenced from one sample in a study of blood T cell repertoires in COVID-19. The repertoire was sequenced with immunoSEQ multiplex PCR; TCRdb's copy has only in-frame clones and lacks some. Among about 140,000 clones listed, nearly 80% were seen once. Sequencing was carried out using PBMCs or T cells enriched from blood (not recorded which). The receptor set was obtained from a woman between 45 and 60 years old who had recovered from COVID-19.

CDR3 DNA: TGTGCCAGCAGCCCCCGGGGTAGCGGGGGCTACAATGAGCAGTTCTTC. It encodes CASSPRGSGGYNEQFF. The chain links TRBV9 to TRBJ2-1, with 9 bases identical to TRBD2. The germline gives CDR1 SGDLS, CDR2 YYNGEE. The CDR3 has 16 residues. V shed 4 bases and J 3 bases; nucleotides not matched to a gene: 8. The full variable domain, with the rest looked up from reference TRBV9 and TRBJ2-1, is DSGVTQTPKHLITATGQRVTLRCSPRSGDLSVYWYQQSLDQGLQFLIQYYNGEERAKGNILERFSAQQFPDLHSELNLSSLELGDSALYFCASSPRGSGGYNEQFFGPGTRLTVL.

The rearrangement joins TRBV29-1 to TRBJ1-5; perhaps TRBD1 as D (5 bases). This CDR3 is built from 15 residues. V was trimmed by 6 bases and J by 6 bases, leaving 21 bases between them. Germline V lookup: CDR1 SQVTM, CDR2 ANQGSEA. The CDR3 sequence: CSVRQSAGGSQPQHF. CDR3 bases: TGCAGCGTGCGACAGTCTGCAGGTGGAAGTCAGCCCCAGCATTTT.

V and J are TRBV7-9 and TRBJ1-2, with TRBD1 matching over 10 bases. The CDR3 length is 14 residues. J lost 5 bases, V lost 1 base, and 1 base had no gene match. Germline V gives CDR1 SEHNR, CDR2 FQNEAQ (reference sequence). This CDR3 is CASSLGGQGYGYTF. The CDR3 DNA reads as TGTGCCAGCAGCTTAGGGGGACAGGGGTATGGCTACACCTTC. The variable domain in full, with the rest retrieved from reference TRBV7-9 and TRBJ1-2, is DTGVSQNPRHKITKRGQNVTFRCDPISEHNRLYWYRQTLGQGPEFLTYFQNEAQLEKSRLLSDRFSAERPKGSFSTLEIQRTEQGDSAMYLCASSLGGQGYGYTFGSGTRLTVV.

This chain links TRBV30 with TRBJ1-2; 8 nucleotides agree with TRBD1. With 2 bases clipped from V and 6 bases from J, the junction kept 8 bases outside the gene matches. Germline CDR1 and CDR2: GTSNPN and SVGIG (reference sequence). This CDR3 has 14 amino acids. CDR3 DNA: TGTGCCTGGAGTCCGACAGGGGTTTGGGATGGCTACACCTTC. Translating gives CAWSPTGVWDGYTF.

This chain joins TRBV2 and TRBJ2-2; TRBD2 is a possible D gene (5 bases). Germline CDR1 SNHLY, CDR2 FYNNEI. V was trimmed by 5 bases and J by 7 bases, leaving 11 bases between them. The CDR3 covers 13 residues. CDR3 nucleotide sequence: TGTGCCAGCAGTCGGACTGAGGGCGGGGAGCTGTTTTTT. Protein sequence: CASSRTEGGELFF.

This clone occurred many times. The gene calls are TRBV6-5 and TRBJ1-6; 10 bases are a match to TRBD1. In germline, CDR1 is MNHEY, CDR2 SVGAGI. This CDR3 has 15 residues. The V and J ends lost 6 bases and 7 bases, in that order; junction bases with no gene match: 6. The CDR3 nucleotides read TGTGCCAGCAGCAACCGGGACAGGGGCAATTCACCCCTCCACTTT. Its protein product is CASSNRDRGNSPLHF.

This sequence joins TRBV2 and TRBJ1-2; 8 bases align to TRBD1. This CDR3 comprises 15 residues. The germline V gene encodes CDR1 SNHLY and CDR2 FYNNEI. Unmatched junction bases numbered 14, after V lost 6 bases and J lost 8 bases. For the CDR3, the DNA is TGTGCCAGCAGCGGAACAGGGGGGTTAGTTGCGGGCTACACCTTC. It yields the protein CASSGTGGLVAGYTF.

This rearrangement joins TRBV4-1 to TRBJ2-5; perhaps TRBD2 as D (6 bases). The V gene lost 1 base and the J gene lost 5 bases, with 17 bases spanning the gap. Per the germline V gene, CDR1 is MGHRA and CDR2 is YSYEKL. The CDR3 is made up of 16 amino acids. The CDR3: CASSQGISSEAETQYF. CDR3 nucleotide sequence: TGCGCCAGCAGCCAAGGTATCTCTAGCGAGGCGGAGACCCAGTACTTC.

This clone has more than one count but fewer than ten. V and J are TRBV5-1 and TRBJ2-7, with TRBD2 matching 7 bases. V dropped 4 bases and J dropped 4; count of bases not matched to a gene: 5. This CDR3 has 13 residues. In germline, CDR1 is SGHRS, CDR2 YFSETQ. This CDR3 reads CASSAGDSYEQYF. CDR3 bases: TGCGCCAGCAGCGCGGGAGATTCGTACGAGCAGTACTTC. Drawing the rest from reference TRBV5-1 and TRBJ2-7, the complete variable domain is KAGVTQTPRYLIKTRGQQVTLSCSPISGHRSVSWYQQTPGQGLQFLFEYFSETQRNKGNFPGRFSGRQFSNSRSEMNVSTLELGDSALYLCASSAGDSYEQYFGPGTRLTVT.

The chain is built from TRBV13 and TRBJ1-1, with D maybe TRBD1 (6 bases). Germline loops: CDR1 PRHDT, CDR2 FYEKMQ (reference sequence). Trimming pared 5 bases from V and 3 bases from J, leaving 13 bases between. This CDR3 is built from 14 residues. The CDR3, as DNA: TGTGCCAGCAGCCCCCAGGGGCCCTACACTGAAGCTTTCTTT. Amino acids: CASSPQGPYTEAFF.

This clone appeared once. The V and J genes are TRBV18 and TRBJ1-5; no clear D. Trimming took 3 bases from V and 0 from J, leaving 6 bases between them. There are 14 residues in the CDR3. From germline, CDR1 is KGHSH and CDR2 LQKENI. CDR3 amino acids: CASSPASSNQPQHF. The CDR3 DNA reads TGTGCCAGCTCACCGGCCAGTAGCAATCAGCCCCAGCATTTT.

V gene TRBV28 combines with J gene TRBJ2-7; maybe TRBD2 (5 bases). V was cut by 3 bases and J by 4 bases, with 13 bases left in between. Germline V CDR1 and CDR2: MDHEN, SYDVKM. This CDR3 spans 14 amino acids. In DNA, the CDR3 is TGTGCCAGCAGTTTTGAACGGACGGGGTACGAGCAGTACTTC. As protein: CASSFERTGYEQYF.

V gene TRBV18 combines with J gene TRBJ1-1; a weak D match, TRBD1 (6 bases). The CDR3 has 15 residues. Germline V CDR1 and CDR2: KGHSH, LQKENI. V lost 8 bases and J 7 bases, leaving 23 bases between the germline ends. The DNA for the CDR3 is TGTGCCAGCCCAGCAGTCATTCACCTACAGGGTGAAGCTTTCTTT. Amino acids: CASPAVIHLQGEAFF.

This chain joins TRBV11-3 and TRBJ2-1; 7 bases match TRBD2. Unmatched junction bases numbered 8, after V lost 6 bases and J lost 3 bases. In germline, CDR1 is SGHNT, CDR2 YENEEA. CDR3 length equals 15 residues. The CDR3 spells CASRHTREGYNEQFF. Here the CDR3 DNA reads TGTGCCAGCAGGCACACCAGGGAGGGCTACAATGAGCAGTTCTTC.

The CDR3 is CASSLIVRGAETQYF. The CDR3 bases are TGTGCCAGCAGTTTAATTGTCCGGGGGGCGGAGACCCAGTACTTC. This chain links TRBV28 with TRBJ2-5; maybe TRBD2 (7 bases). Germline V gene lookup returns CDR1 MDHEN and CDR2 SYDVKM. V lost 2 bases and J lost 5, with 15 bases in between. The CDR3 runs to 15 residues.

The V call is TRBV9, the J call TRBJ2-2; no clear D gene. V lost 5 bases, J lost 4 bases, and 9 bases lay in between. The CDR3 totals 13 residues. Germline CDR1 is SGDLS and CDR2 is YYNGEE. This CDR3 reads CASRRSGTGELFF. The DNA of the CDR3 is TGTGCCAGCAGAAGGTCGGGCACCGGGGAGCTGTTTTTT.

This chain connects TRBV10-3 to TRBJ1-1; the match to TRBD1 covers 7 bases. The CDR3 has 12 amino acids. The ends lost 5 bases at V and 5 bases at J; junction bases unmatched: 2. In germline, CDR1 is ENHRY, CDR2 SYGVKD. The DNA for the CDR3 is TGTGCCATCAGTCGACAGGGAACTGAAGCTTTCTTT. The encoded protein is CAISRQGTEAFF.

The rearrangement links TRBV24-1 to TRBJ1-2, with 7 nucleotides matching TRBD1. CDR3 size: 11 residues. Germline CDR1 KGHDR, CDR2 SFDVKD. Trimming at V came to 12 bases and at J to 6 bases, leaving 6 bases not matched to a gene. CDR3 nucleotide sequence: TGTGCCCCCAAGGACAGGCATGGCTACACCTTC. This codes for CAPKDRHGYTF.

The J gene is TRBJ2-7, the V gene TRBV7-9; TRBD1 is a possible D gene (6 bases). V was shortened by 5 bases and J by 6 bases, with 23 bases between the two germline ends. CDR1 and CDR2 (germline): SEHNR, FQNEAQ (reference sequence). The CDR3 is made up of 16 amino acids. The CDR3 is CASSPQGIGGLGEQYF. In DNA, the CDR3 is TGTGCCAGCAGCCCACAGGGAATTGGCGGTCTAGGCGAGCAGTACTTC.

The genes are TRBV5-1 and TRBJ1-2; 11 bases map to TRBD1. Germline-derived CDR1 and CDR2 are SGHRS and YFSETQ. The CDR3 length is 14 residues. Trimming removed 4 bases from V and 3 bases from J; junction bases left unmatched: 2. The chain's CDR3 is CASSGQGADYGYTF. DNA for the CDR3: TGCGCCAGCAGCGGACAGGGGGCAGACTATGGCTACACCTTC. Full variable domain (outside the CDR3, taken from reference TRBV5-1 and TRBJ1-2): KAGVTQTPRYLIKTRGQQVTLSCSPISGHRSVSWYQQTPGQGLQFLFEYFSETQRNKGNFPGRFSGRQFSNSRSEMNVSTLELGDSALYLCASSGQGADYGYTFGSGTRLTVV.

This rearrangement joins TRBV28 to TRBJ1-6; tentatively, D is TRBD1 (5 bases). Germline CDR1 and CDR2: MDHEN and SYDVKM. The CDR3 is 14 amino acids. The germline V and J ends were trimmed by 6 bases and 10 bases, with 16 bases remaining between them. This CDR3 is CASRRDPRGSPLHF. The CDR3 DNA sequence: TGTGCCAGCAGGCGGGACCCTCGGGGGTCACCCCTCCACTTT.

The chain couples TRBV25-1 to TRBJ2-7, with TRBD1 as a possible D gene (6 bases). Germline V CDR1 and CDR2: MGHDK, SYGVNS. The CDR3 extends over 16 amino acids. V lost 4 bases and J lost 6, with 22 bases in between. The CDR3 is CASSGTERQDLSEQYF. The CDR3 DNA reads TGTGCCAGCAGTGGGACCGAGAGACAGGACCTCTCCGAGCAGTACTTC.

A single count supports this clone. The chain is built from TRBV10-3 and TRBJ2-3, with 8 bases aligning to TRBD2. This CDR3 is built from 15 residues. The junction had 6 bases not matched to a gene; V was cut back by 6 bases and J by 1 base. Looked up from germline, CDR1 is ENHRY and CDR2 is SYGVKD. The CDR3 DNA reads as TGTGCCATCAGAGACGGGACTAGGGGCACAGATACGCAGTATTTT. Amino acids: CAIRDGTRGTDTQYF.

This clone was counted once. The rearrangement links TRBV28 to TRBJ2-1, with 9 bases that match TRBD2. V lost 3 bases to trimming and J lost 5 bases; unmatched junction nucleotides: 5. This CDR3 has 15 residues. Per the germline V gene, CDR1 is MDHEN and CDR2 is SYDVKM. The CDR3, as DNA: TGTGCCAGCAGTTTCAGCGGGGGGAGGGACAATGAGCAGTTCTTC. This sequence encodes CASSFSGGRDNEQFF.

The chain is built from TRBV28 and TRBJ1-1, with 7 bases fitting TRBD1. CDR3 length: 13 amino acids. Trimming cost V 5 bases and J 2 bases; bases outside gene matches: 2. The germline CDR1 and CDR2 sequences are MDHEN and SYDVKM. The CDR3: CASSDRVNTEAFF. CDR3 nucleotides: TGTGCCAGCAGTGACAGGGTAAACACTGAAGCTTTCTTT.

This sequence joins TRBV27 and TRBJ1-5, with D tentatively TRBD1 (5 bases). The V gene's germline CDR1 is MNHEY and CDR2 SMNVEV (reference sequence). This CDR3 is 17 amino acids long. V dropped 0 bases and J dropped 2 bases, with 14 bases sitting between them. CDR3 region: CASSLSGTALGNQPQHF. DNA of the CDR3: TGTGCCAGCAGTTTATCGGGGACTGCCCTCGGCAATCAGCCCCAGCATTTT.

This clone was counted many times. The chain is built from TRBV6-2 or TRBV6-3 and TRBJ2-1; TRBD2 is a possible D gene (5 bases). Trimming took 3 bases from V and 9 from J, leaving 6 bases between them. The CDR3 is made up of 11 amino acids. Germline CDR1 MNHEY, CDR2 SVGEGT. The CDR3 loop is CASSYLAEQFF. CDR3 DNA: TGTGCCAGCAGTTATCTAGCTGAGCAGTTCTTC.